Listed below are T cell receptor beta chains from one sample, sequenced in a study of shared clonotypes between healthy human individuals. Some clones are missing from TCRdb's copy, which holds only in-frame ones; the method was immunoSEQ multiplex PCR. The data hold roughly 1,600,000 clones, with less than 99% observed a single time. Source material: naive CD4+ T cells sorted from blood. The receptors derive from a man aged 30-40 years in good health. Both conserved end residues are part of each CDR3. The D gene is left open where the match is weak. Expanded clones are given a class, and other clones once, few, many or no size at all.

V gene,J gene,clone size,D gene,CDR3 DNA,CDR3 protein
TRBV28,TRBJ2-7,once,NA,TGTGCCAGCAGTTCCGGGGGGACAGTCTCCTACGAGCAGTACTTC,CASSSGGTVSYEQYF
TRBV9,TRBJ2-3,NA,NA,TGTGCCAGCACCAGGTTAAGCACAGATACGCAGTATTTT,CASTRLSTDTQYF
TRBV7-2,TRBJ2-7,NA,NA,TGTGCCAGCAGCCCTCTAAGCGGAGTAGGTGGAAACGAGCAGTACTTC,CASSPLSGVGGNEQYF
TRBV7-6,TRBJ1-3,NA,TRBD1,TGTGCCAGCAGCTTAGGGGACAGCTCTGGAAACACCATATATTTT,CASSLGDSSGNTIYF
TRBV10-3,TRBJ2-1,once,TRBD2,TGTGCCACCCTTAAGCCGGGACTAGCGGGAGGCCAGAAACCCAATGAGCAGTTCTTC,CATLKPGLAGGQKPNEQFF
TRBV7-9,TRBJ2-2,NA,NA,TGTGCCAGCAGCACAAAGAACACCGGGGAGCTGTTTTTT,CASSTKNTGELFF
TRBV5-1,TRBJ2-7,few,TRBD1,TGCGCCAGCAGCTTGGCCGGGACAGCCTACGAGCAGTACTTC,CASSLAGTAYEQYF
TRBV7-9,TRBJ1-1,NA,NA,TGTGCCAGCAGCACCAGTTCCACTGAAGCTTTCTTT,CASSTSSTEAFF
TRBV7-9,TRBJ2-2,NA,NA,TGTGCCAGCAGCTCGGGACAACTGAACACCGGGGAGCTGTTTTTT,CASSSGQLNTGELFF
TRBV6-5,TRBJ2-7,NA,NA,TGTGCCAGCAGTCTCCGGGGGTACGAGCAGTACTTC,CASSLRGYEQYF
TRBV9,TRBJ2-3,NA,TRBD1,TGTGCCAGCAGCGTAAACAGGGGAACAGATACGCAGTATTTT,CASSVNRGTDTQYF
TRBV6-1,TRBJ2-3,once,NA,TGTGCCAGCACCGAGACCCGTTGGGCAGATACGCAGTATTTT,CASTETRWADTQYF
TRBV10-3,TRBJ2-2,NA,TRBD2,TGTGCCATCCAAGTAGCGGGTGACACCGGGGAGCTGTTTTTT,CAIQVAGDTGELFF
TRBV7-6,TRBJ2-1,NA,NA,TGTGCCAGCAGCTTAGTCATTCCGGCTAAAAGCTCCTACAATGAGCAGTTCTTC,CASSLVIPAKSSYNEQFF
TRBV9,TRBJ2-7,NA,NA,TGTGCCAGCAGCGTCGCGGGGACGGACTACGAGCAGTACTTC,CASSVAGTDYEQYF
TRBV7-8,TRBJ1-1,NA,NA,TGTGCCAGCAGCTTAAGGATTCCGTACACTGAAGCTTTCTTT,CASSLRIPYTEAFF
TRBV5-8,TRBJ1-1,NA,NA,TGTGCCAGCAGCTGGGGGAAGAGGAAGACCACTGAAGCTTTCTTT,CASSWGKRKTTEAFF
TRBV5-1,TRBJ2-5,NA,TRBD2,TGCGCCAGCAGCTTGAGGACTAGCGGGAGACAAGAGACCCAGTACTTC,CASSLRTSGRQETQYF
TRBV6-5,TRBJ2-2,few,NA,TGTGCCAGCCAAGACAGAAGTTACACCGGGGAGCTGTTTTTT,CASQDRSYTGELFF
TRBV4-1,TRBJ1-4,NA,NA,TGCGCCAGCAGCCACCCCCTCCGAACTAATGAAAAACTGTTTTTT,CASSHPLRTNEKLFF
TRBV9,TRBJ1-2,NA,NA,TGTGCCAGCAGCGCGACCCCCTCGAGTGGCTACACCTTC,CASSATPSSGYTF
TRBV11-2,TRBJ2-7,NA,NA,TGTGCCAGCAGCTTAGGGGACTCGAGGAACTCTAACGTTCCCTACGAGCAGTACTTC,CASSLGDSRNSNVPYEQYF
TRBV7-2,TRBJ1-4,NA,NA,TGTGCCAGCAGCTTCCTTAATGAAAAACTGTTTTTT,CASSFLNEKLFF
TRBV5-1,TRBJ1-2,NA,NA,TGCGCCAGCAGCTTGGGGGTCAGCTTGTCCTATGGCTACACCTTC,CASSLGVSLSYGYTF
TRBV5-1,TRBJ2-3,NA,TRBD2,TGCGCCAGCAGCTTTTTAGCGGGCACTAGCACAGATACGCAGTATTTT,CASSFLAGTSTDTQYF
TRBV7-9,TRBJ1-4,NA,TRBD1,TGTGCCAGCAGCTTAACGACAGGGGAAAGTGAAAAACTGTTTTTT,CASSLTTGESEKLFF
TRBV6-5,TRBJ1-1,NA,NA,TGTGCCAGCAGTTATCAGGAGGACACTGAAGCTTTCTTT,CASSYQEDTEAFF
TRBV19,TRBJ2-1,NA,TRBD2,TGTGCCAGTAGTATACCAAAGGGACTAGCCAATGAGCAGTTCTTC,CASSIPKGLANEQFF
TRBV9,TRBJ2-5,NA,NA,TGTGCCAGCAGCGTAGCCCCCGCGGAAGAGACCCAGTACTTC,CASSVAPAEETQYF
TRBV15,TRBJ2-1,NA,TRBD2,TGTGCCACCAGCAGAGAACTAGCGGGAGGCAATGAGCAGTTCTTC,CATSRELAGGNEQFF
TRBV18,TRBJ1-1,NA,NA,TGTGCCAGCTCACCAGGAGGAGGACGGCTGAACACTGAAGCTTTCTTT,CASSPGGGRLNTEAFF
TRBV19,TRBJ2-5,NA,NA,TGTGCCAGTAGTATGGCAGAGACCCAGTACTTC,CASSMAETQYF
TRBV28,TRBJ2-7,NA,NA,TGTGCCAGCAGCTCACCTCACCGGACAGCAACCTACGAGCAGTACTTC,CASSSPHRTATYEQYF
TRBV18,TRBJ1-2,NA,NA,TGTGCCAGCTCACCCCTTCCCGGGCCCAGTGGCTACACCTTC,CASSPLPGPSGYTF
TRBV4-2,TRBJ2-1,NA,NA,TGTGCCAGCAGCCAAGATAGCGGTTACAATGAGCAGTTCTTC,CASSQDSGYNEQFF
TRBV7-2,TRBJ2-5,NA,NA,TGTGCCAGCAGCTTAGCGAGCGCGGGGGCCCTCCAAGAGACCCAGTACTTC,CASSLASAGALQETQYF
TRBV7-7,TRBJ1-2,NA,TRBD1,TGTGCCAGCACCCCCCTCAGGGGGGGTGGCTACACCTTC,CASTPLRGGGYTF
TRBV7-9,TRBJ2-7,NA,NA,TGTGCCAGCAGCAACCTCCGGGACACCCGATCGGAGTACTTC,CASSNLRDTRSEYF
TRBV5-4,TRBJ1-2,NA,TRBD1,TGTGCCAGCAGCGCAGACAGGGACCGTGGAGGCTACACCTTC,CASSADRDRGGYTF
TRBV5-4,TRBJ2-1,NA,NA,TGTGCCAGCAGCCCAAACAAGGGAGGATACAATGAGCAGTTCTTC,CASSPNKGGYNEQFF
TRBV30,TRBJ2-7,NA,NA,TGTGCCTGGAGCCGAGGGCAGGGGGGGAGGATTTGGTACTTC,CAWSRGQGGRIWYF
TRBV18,TRBJ2-2,NA,NA,TGTGCCAGCTCACCTGGACAGAACACCGGGGAGCTGTTTTTT,CASSPGQNTGELFF
TRBV11-3,TRBJ2-3,NA,NA,TGTGCCAGCAGCGGTCATGGGTCAGATACGCAGTATTTT,CASSGHGSDTQYF
TRBV7-2,TRBJ2-1,NA,TRBD2,TGTGCCAGCAGCTTAGGCCTAGCGGTCTCCTACAATGAGCAGTTCTTC,CASSLGLAVSYNEQFF
TRBV28,TRBJ2-6,NA,NA,TGTGCCAGCAGCCGACCATCTGGGGCCAACGTCCTGACTTTC,CASSRPSGANVLTF
TRBV5-4,TRBJ2-3,NA,NA,TGTGCCAGCAGCTTGTGGACGACTAGCACAGATACGCAGTATTTT,CASSLWTTSTDTQYF
TRBV5-6,TRBJ1-2,NA,NA,TGTGCCAGCAGCCCGGGACGCCGACATAACTATGGCTACACCTTC,CASSPGRRHNYGYTF
TRBV7-2,TRBJ2-7,NA,TRBD2,TGTGCCAGCAGCACTCCGACGGGGGGTAAAGCAGGTCCCCTCAACGAGCAGTACTTC,CASSTPTGGKAGPLNEQYF
TRBV10-3,TRBJ2-1,NA,NA,TGTGCCACCAGCCCAGGGTCCTCCTACAATGAGCAGTTCTTC,CATSPGSSYNEQFF
TRBV12-5,TRBJ2-3,NA,NA,TGTGCTAGTGGTGCCTCAGGGGCAGATACGCAGTATTTT,CASGASGADTQYF
TRBV5-4,TRBJ2-1,NA,TRBD2,TGTGCCAGCACCCTAACTAGCGAATCCTACAATGAGCAGTTCTTC,CASTLTSESYNEQFF
TRBV29-1,TRBJ2-5,NA,NA,TGCAGCGCTGGTACACAAGAGACCCAGTACTTC,CSAGTQETQYF
TRBV10-2,TRBJ2-7,NA,NA,TGCGCCAGTTTAATTGATGGGAGCTCCTACGAGCAGTACTTC,CASLIDGSSYEQYF
TRBV19,TRBJ1-5,NA,TRBD1,TGTGCCAGTAGGGGACAGTTTAATCAGCCCCAGCATTTT,CASRGQFNQPQHF
TRBV5-1,TRBJ1-2,NA,NA,TGCGCCAGCAGCACTACGACAGGCCTCTATGGCTACACCTTC,CASSTTTGLYGYTF
TRBV2,TRBJ2-1,NA,NA,TGTGCCAGCAGTGTTGGGAGCTACAATGAGCAGTTCTTC,CASSVGSYNEQFF
TRBV7-9,TRBJ1-2,NA,TRBD1,TGTGCCAGCAGGCCTCCGGGACAGGCTTATGGCTACACCTTC,CASRPPGQAYGYTF
TRBV19,TRBJ2-1,NA,TRBD2,TGTGCCAGTAGTGCTAAGACTAGCGGGAGAGACAATGAGCAGTTCTTC,CASSAKTSGRDNEQFF